This is a list of T cell receptor beta chains from one sample in a study of spatial heterogeneity in lung cancer. TCRdb recomputed calls from the 5' RACE reads with MiXCR, one row per CDR3 protein. The sample lists roughly 4,000 distinct CDR3 sequences, around a tenth occurring once. The starting material was lung tumor tissue, obtained at surgery. These receptors were taken from a female donor with early-stage non-small cell lung cancer. Both conserved end residues are part of each CDR3. D genes are given only for firm matches. Clone size is given for some rows only: seen once, a few or many times, or a class if the clone is expanded.

clone_size	d_call	v_call	j_call	cdr3_aa	cdr3_nt
medium-sized	TRBD2	TRBV9	TRBJ2-3	CASSPRGLAGGSDTQYF	TGTGCCAGCAGCCCGCGTGGACTAGCGGGGGGGTCAGATACGCAGTATTTT
medium-sized	NA	TRBV7-2	TRBJ2-3	CASRNTDTQYF	TGTGCCAGCAGGAACACAGATACGCAGTATTTT
medium-sized	TRBD2	TRBV20-1	TRBJ2-3	CSARAASGVDDTQYF	TGCAGTGCTAGGGCTGCTAGCGGGGTAGACGATACGCAGTATTTT
medium-sized	NA	TRBV6-2/TRBV6-3	TRBJ2-7	CASSLTGTPYEQYF	TGTGCCAGCAGTTTAACCGGGACACCCTACGAGCAGTACTTC
few	TRBD2	TRBV20-1	TRBJ2-5	CSARKLTSGGAETQYF	TGCAGTGCTAGGAAACTGACTAGCGGGGGGGCTGAGACCCAGTACTTC
few	NA	TRBV25-1	TRBJ1-2	CASSAGGIGYTF	TGTGCCAGCAGTGCGGGGGGTATTGGCTACACCTTC
large	NA	TRBV2	TRBJ1-1	CASSAGGWDTEAFF	TGTGCCAGCAGTGCTGGAGGGTGGGACACTGAAGCTTTCTTT
medium-sized	NA	TRBV20-1	TRBJ1-5	CSASRSVGQPQHF	TGCAGTGCTAGCCGGTCGGTCGGACAGCCCCAGCATTTT
medium-sized	TRBD2	TRBV24-1	TRBJ2-1	CATSVGGGPQNEQFF	TGTGCCACCAGTGTGGGCGGGGGACCCCAAAATGAGCAGTTCTTC
medium-sized	NA	TRBV13	TRBJ2-1	CASSLGGFGYNEQFF	TGTGCCAGCAGCTTAGGCGGTTTTGGCTACAATGAGCAGTTCTTC
few	NA	TRBV14	TRBJ2-3	CASSQDLQGAQYF	TGTGCCAGCAGCCAAGATTTGCAGGGAGCGCAGTATTTT
few	NA	TRBV9	TRBJ2-7	CASSPQGYGEQYF	TGTGCCAGCAGCCCGCAGGGATACGGCGAGCAGTACTTC
medium-sized	NA	TRBV6-5	TRBJ2-5	CASRWGRDSVGTQYF	TGTGCCAGCCGTTGGGGCAGGGACTCTGTGGGGACCCAGTACTTC
medium-sized	NA	TRBV29-1	TRBJ1-1	CSVGGFRAFF	TGCAGCGTTGGAGGTTTCAGGGCTTTCTTT
medium-sized	TRBD1	TRBV30	TRBJ2-1	CAWSVPRGYNEQFF	TGTGCCTGGAGTGTGCCCAGGGGGTACAATGAGCAGTTCTTC
NA	NA	TRBV7-2	TRBJ2-5	CASSPGTGKETQYF	TGTGCCAGCAGTCCAGGGACGGGGAAAGAGACCCAGTACTTC
medium-sized	NA	TRBV29-1	TRBJ2-5	CSVIGGRGYQETQYF	TGCAGCGTTATTGGGGGCAGGGGATACCAAGAGACCCAGTACTTC
medium-sized	TRBD2	TRBV23-1	TRBJ2-7	CASSQSPTSGAYEQYF	TGCGCCAGCAGTCAATCCCCGACTAGCGGGGCCTACGAGCAGTACTTC
few	TRBD1	TRBV5-5	TRBJ2-4	CASSYDRGRNIQYF	TGTGCCAGCAGCTACGACAGGGGCCGTAACATTCAGTACTTC
NA	NA	TRBV5-6	TRBJ1-1	CASSPRDRLNTEAFF	TGTGCCAGCAGCCCGAGAGACAGGTTGAACACTGAAGCTTTCTTT
NA	TRBD2	TRBV10-3	TRBJ2-3	CAISGTVPQRGGEDTQYF	TGTGCCATCAGTGGCACTGTCCCCCAGCGGGGGGGCGAAGATACGCAGTATTTT
medium-sized	NA	TRBV30	TRBJ1-5	CAWSTVGGPDQPQHF	TGTGCCTGGAGCACGGTGGGGGGGCCAGATCAGCCCCAGCATTTT
NA	NA	TRBV27	TRBJ2-5	CASSPELPGVGLKETQYF	TGTGCCAGCAGCCCTGAGCTGCCAGGTGTCGGGCTAAAAGAGACCCAGTACTTC
large	TRBD1	TRBV7-8	TRBJ2-2	CASSTPDRETANTGELFF	TGTGCCAGCAGCACCCCCGACAGGGAAACCGCGAACACCGGGGAGCTGTTTTTT
medium-sized	NA	TRBV12-3/TRBV12-4	TRBJ1-2	CASSPTPDGYTF	TGTGCCAGCAGCCCAACACCGGATGGCTACACCTTC
medium-sized	NA	TRBV12-3/TRBV12-4	TRBJ1-1	CASSLGQVNTEAFF	TGTGCCAGCAGTTTAGGACAGGTAAACACTGAAGCTTTCTTT
medium-sized	NA	TRBV2	TRBJ2-3	CASSVPLGTDTQYF	TGTGCCAGCAGTGTTCCCTTGGGTACAGATACGCAGTATTTT
medium-sized	NA	TRBV28	TRBJ2-1	CAIRPWAGNEQFF	TGTGCCATCCGTCCGTGGGCCGGAAATGAGCAGTTCTTC
large	NA	TRBV7-9	TRBJ2-1	CASSLKQRGPDNEQFF	TGTGCCAGCAGCTTAAAGCAAAGGGGTCCAGACAATGAGCAGTTCTTC
NA	NA	TRBV29-1	TRBJ1-2	CSVVAQGPPEGYTF	TGCAGCGTTGTGGCTCAGGGCCCCCCGGAAGGCTACACCTTC
few	NA	TRBV2	TRBJ1-1	CASSDGHLMNTEAFF	TGTGCCAGCAGTGACGGGCATCTCATGAACACTGAAGCTTTCTTT
medium-sized	TRBD1	TRBV5-5	TRBJ2-4	CASSNTGGPDIQYF	TGTGCCAGCAGTAATACAGGGGGCCCGGACATTCAGTACTTC
NA	NA	TRBV3-1	TRBJ2-7	CASSFSGRLQYF	TGTGCCAGCAGTTTCTCAGGGAGATTACAGTACTTC
NA	TRBD1	TRBV20-1	TRBJ2-3	CSASAIRDRYQDTQYF	TGCAGTGCTAGTGCCATCCGGGACAGATATCAAGATACGCAGTATTTT
NA	NA	TRBV29-1	TRBJ2-5	CSVGEGAETQYF	TGCAGCGTTGGGGAGGGGGCAGAGACCCAGTACTTC
NA	NA	TRBV9	TRBJ2-1	CASSVGGLYNEQFF	TGTGCCAGCAGCGTAGGAGGACTATACAATGAGCAGTTCTTC
NA	NA	TRBV5-1	TRBJ2-6	CASSLQAPGANVLTF	TGCGCCAGCAGCTTGCAAGCCCCTGGGGCCAACGTCCTGACTTTC
medium-sized	NA	TRBV21-1	TRBJ2-4	CASSKDGIQYF	TGTGCCAGCAGCAAAGATGGCATTCAGTACTTC
NA	NA	TRBV9	TRBJ2-2	CASSIRTSAPNTGELFF	TGTGCCAGCAGCATCAGGACGTCCGCTCCGAACACCGGGGAGCTGTTTTTT
medium-sized	NA	TRBV21-1	TRBJ2-7	CASSKVLGDLYEQYF	TGTGCCAGCAGCAAAGTACTAGGGGACCTCTACGAGCAGTACTTC
NA	NA	TRBV14	TRBJ1-6	CASSHLYSYNSPLHF	TGTGCCAGCAGCCATCTTTACTCCTATAATTCACCCCTCCACTTT